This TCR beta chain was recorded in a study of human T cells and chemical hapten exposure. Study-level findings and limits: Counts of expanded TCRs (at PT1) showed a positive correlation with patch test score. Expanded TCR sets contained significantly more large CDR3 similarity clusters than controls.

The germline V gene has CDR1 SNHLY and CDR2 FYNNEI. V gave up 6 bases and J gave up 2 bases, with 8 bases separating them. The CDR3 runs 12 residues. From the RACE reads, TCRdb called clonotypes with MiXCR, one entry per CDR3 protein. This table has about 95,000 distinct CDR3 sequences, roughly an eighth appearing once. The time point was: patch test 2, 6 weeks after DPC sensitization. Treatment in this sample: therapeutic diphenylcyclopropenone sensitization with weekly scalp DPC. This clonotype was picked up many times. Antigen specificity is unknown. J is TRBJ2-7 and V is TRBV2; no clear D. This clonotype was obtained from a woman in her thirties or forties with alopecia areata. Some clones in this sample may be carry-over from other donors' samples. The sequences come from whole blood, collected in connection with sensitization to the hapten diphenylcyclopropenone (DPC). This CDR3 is CASRSDTYEQYF. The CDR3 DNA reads TGTGCCAGCAGATCCGACACCTACGAGCAGTACTTC. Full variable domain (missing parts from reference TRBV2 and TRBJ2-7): EPEVTQTPSHQVTQMGQEVILRCVPISNHLYFYWYRQILGQKVEFLVSFYNNEISEKSEIFDDQFSVERPDGSNFTLKIRSTKLEDSAMYFCASRSDTYEQYFGPGTRLTVT.